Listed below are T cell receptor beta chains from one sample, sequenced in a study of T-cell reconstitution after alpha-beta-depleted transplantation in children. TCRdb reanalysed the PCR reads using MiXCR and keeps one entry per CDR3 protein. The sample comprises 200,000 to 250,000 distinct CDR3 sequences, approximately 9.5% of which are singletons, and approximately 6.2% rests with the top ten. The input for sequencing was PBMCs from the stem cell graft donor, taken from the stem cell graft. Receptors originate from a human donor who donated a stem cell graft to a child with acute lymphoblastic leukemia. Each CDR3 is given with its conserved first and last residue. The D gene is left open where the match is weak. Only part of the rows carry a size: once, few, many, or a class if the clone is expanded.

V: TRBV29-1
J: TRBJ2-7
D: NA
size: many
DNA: TGCAGCGTTGTTGGGGGATCGGCTTCGGAGCAGTACTTC
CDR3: CSVVGGSASEQYF

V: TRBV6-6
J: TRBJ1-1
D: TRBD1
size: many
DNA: TGTGCCAGCAGTTTTACAGGGGGCACTGAAGCTTTCTTT
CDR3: CASSFTGGTEAFF

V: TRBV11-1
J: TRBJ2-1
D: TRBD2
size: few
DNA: TGTGCCAGCACCTCACCATTTGGGGAAGCAGGGACTAGCGGGGACTACAATGAGCAGTTCTTC
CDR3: CASTSPFGEAGTSGDYNEQFF

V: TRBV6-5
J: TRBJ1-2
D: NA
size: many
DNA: TGTGCCAGCAGTTACTCGTCAACTGGCGGCAGGGATGGAGGCTACACCTTC
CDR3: CASSYSSTGGRDGGYTF

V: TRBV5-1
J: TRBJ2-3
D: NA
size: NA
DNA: TGCGCCAGCAGCCTGGACGACGGGACAGATACGCAGTATTTT
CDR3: CASSLDDGTDTQYF

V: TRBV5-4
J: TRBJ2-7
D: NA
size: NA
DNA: TGTGCCAGCAGCTTGGCCGGTCCAGGGCACTACGAGCAGTACTTC
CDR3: CASSLAGPGHYEQYF

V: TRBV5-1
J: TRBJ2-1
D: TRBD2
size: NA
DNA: TGCGCCAGCAGCTTGGGACCCGGGACTAGGCCTAATCAGCAGTTCTTC
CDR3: CASSLGPGTRPNQQFF

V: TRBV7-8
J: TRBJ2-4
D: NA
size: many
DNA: TGTGCCAGCAGCTTGGGCCCGGGCAGGCTAGCCAAAAACATTCAGTACTTC
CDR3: CASSLGPGRLAKNIQYF

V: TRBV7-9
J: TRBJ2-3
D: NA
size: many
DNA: TGTGCCAGCAGCTTGGCTGAATCGGTCGATACGCAGTATTTT
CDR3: CASSLAESVDTQYF

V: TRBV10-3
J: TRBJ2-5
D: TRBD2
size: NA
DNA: TGTGCCATCAGTCCCGGGACTAGCGGGGGTGTAGAGACCCAGTACTTC
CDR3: CAISPGTSGGVETQYF

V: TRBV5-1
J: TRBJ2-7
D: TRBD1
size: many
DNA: TGCGCCAGCCGAACCGGCCTGGGACAGTTGACCTACGAGCAGTACTTC
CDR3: CASRTGLGQLTYEQYF

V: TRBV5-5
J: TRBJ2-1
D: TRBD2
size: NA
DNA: TGTGCCAGCAGCTTGGATTCGGGGGGGGACAATGAGCAGTTCTTC
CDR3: CASSLDSGGDNEQFF

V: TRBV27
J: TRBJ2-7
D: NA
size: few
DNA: TGTGCCAGCAGTCCCCGGAGGAGCTCCTACGAGCAGTACTTC
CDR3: CASSPRRSSYEQYF

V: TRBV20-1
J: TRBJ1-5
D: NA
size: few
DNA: TGCAGTGCAGGCAGTCAGCCCCAGCATTTT
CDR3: CSAGSQPQHF

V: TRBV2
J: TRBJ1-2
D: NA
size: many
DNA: TGTGCCAGCAGTCTTCAGCGGTCCAAGGGCGATGGCTACACCTTC
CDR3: CASSLQRSKGDGYTF

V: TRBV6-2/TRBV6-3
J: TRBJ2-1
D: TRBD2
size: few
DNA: TGTGCCAGCAGTTACGGACGGGGGGGCAAGAATGAGCAGTTCTTC
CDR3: CASSYGRGGKNEQFF

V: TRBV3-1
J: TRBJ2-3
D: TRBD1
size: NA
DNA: TGTGCCAGCAGCCAAGTTTCTCGGGGGACAGGGAACACAGATACGCAGTATTTT
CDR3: CASSQVSRGTGNTDTQYF

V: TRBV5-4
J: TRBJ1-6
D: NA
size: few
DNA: TGTGCCAGCAGGAAAGGGGGTGCGACCTATAATTCACCCCTCCACTTT
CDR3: CASRKGGATYNSPLHF

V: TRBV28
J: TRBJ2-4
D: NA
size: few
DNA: TGTGCCAGCAGTCAAACGGGCTATGAAGAAAACATTCAGTACTTC
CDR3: CASSQTGYEENIQYF

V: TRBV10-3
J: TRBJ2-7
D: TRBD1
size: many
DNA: TGTGCCATCAGTGCGGGACAGGGCTACGAGCAGTACTTC
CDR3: CAISAGQGYEQYF

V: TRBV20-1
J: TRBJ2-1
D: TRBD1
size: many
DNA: TGCAGTGCTAGAGCACCCCGACAGGGAAATGAGCAGTTCTTC
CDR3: CSARAPRQGNEQFF

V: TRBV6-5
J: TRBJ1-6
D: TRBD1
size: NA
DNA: TGTGCCAGCAGCCACTTCGGGACAGGGGGGAGCTCCTATAATTCACCCCTCCACTTT
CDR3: CASSHFGTGGSSYNSPLHF

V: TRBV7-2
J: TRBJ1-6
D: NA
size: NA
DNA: TGTGCCAGCAGCTTAGCGTCGGGGCCTTCACCCCTCCACTTT
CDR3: CASSLASGPSPLHF

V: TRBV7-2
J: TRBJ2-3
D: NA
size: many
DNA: TGTGCCAGCAGCTCAGTCGGGGGCAGTACGCAGTATTTT
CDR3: CASSSVGGSTQYF

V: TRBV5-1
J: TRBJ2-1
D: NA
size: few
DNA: TGCGCCAGCAGCCCCCCAGGTAATGAGCAGTTCTTC
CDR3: CASSPPGNEQFF

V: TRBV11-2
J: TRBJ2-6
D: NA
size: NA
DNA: TGTGCCAGCAGCCCCACCAACAGGCTTTTCCCTGGGGCCAACGTCCTGACTTTC
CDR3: CASSPTNRLFPGANVLTF

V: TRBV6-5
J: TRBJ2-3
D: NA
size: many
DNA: TGTGCCAGCAGTTTGGGCCGGGTCACAGATACGCAGTATTTT
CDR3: CASSLGRVTDTQYF

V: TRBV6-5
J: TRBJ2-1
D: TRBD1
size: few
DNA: TGTGCCAGCAGTTACCTATCGACAGGGACCAATGAGCAGTTCTTC
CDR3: CASSYLSTGTNEQFF

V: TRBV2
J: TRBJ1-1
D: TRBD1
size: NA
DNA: TGTGCCAGCAGTGAATCTGGACAGGGCTACACTGAAGCTTTCTTT
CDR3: CASSESGQGYTEAFF

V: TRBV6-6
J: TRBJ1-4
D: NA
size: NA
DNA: TGTGCCAGCAGACAACAGGGACCGAAAAAACTGTTTTTT
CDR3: CASRQQGPKKLFF

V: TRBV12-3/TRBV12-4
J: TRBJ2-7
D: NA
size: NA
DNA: TGTGCCAGCAGTTCAGGATCCGAGCAGTACTTC
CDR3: CASSSGSEQYF

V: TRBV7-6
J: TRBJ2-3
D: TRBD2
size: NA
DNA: TGTGCCAGCAGCTTCGGACTAGCGGGGGAGCTTGGTACAGATACGCAGTATTTT
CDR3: CASSFGLAGELGTDTQYF

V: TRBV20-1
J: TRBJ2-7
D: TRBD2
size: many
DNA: TGCAGTGGCCTCGCCCTGACTAGCGGGGGGGCATACGAGCAGTACTTC
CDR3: CSGLALTSGGAYEQYF

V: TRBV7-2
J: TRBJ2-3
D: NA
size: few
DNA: TGTGCCAGCAGCTTATTCACAGATACGCAGTATTTT
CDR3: CASSLFTDTQYF

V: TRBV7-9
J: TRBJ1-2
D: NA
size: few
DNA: TGTGCCAGCAGTCTTGGCAGGGGCATTAACTATGGCTACACCTTC
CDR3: CASSLGRGINYGYTF

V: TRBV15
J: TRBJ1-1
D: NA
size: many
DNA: TGTGCCACCAGCGGTCCCTTTGGGGAAACTGAAGCTTTCTTT
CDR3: CATSGPFGETEAFF

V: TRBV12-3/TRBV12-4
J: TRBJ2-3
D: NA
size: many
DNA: TGTGCCAGCAGTACCACGACGGAGACAGATACGCAGTATTTT
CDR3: CASSTTTETDTQYF

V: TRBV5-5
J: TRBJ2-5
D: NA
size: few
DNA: TGTGCCAGCAGCCCACTGACCCAGTACTTC
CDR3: CASSPLTQYF

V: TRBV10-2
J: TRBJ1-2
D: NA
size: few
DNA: TGCGCCACCAACCCGGGCCTCGTTCCGAGCTACACCTTC
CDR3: CATNPGLVPSYTF

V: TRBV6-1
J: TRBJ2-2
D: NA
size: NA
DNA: TGTGCCAGCAGTGAACAGCCCGCCCTCCTCACCGGGGAGCTGTTTTTT
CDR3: CASSEQPALLTGELFF

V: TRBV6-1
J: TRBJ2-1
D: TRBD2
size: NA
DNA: TGTGCCAGCAGCCAAACCCGGACTAGCCATCCGTTCTTC
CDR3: CASSQTRTSHPFF

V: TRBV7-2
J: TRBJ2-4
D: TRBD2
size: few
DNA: TGTGCCAGCAGAGACTTCCCCCGGGGGGTCGGCAAAAACATTCAGTACTTC
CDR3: CASRDFPRGVGKNIQYF

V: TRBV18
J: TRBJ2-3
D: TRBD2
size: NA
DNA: TGTGCCAGCTCCCCTAGCGGGGCTCTTAGCACAGATACGCAGTATTTT
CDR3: CASSPSGALSTDTQYF

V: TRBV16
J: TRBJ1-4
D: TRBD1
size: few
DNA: TGTGCCAGCAGCCAAGTTACAGGGGGGAATGAAAAACTGTTTTTT
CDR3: CASSQVTGGNEKLFF

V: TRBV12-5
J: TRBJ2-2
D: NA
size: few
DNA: TGTGCTAGTGGACCCGGACAGACTCTGAACACCGGGGAGCTGTTTTTT
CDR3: CASGPGQTLNTGELFF

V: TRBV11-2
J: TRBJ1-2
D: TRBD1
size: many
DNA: TGTGCCAGCGGGGGACAGGGGGCACCAGATAACTATGGCTACACCTTC
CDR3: CASGGQGAPDNYGYTF

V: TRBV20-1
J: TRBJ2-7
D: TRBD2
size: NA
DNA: TGCAGTGCTAGTGGGTCGGTAGCGGGTTCCTACGAGCAGTACTTC
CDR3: CSASGSVAGSYEQYF

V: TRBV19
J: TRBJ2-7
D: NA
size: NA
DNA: TGTGCCAGTAGTATAGAGCGACCAGGAGGCGAGCAGTACTTC
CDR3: CASSIERPGGEQYF

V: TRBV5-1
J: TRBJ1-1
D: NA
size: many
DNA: TGCGCCAGCAGCTCGCAAATGAACACTGAAGCTTTCTTT
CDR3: CASSSQMNTEAFF

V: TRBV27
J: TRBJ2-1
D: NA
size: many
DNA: TGTGCCAGCAGTGAATACAATGAGCAGTTCTTC
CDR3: CASSEYNEQFF